Listed below are T cell receptor beta chains from one sample, sequenced in a study of cytomegalovirus exposure and HLA in healthy donors. Some clones are missing from TCRdb's copy, which holds only in-frame ones; the method was immunoSEQ multiplex PCR. The data show 70,000 to 80,000 clones, around 80% seen once. Sequenced material: PBMCs. Every receptor here comes from a man younger than 35 in good health and CMV-seronegative. Both conserved end residues are part of each CDR3. The D gene is left open where the match is weak. The size of a clone is reported for some rows only, either as once, few or many, or as a class for expanded clones.

j_gene: TRBJ2-7; abundance: -; d_gene: -; v_gene: TRBV5-1; CDR3nt: TGCGCCAGCAGCTTCGTCGGACAGACCTACGAGCAGTACTTC; CDR3aa: CASSFVGQTYEQYF
j_gene: TRBJ1-1; abundance: -; d_gene: -; v_gene: TRBV10-3; CDR3nt: TGTGCCATCAGTGAAATGGCCTCGAACACTGAAGCTTTCTTT; CDR3aa: CAISEMASNTEAFF
j_gene: TRBJ2-3; abundance: once; d_gene: -; v_gene: TRBV5-1; CDR3nt: TGCGCCAGCAGCCACGGACTAATCGGAGATACGCAGTATTTT; CDR3aa: CASSHGLIGDTQYF
j_gene: TRBJ1-1; abundance: -; d_gene: -; v_gene: TRBV6-1; CDR3nt: TGTGCCAGCAGTGAAGAGGGACAACCGAACACTGAAGCTTTCTTT; CDR3aa: CASSEEGQPNTEAFF
j_gene: TRBJ2-7; abundance: few; d_gene: -; v_gene: TRBV7-2; CDR3nt: TGTGCCAGCAGCTTAGTCCAGGGAACCTACGAGCAGTACTTC; CDR3aa: CASSLVQGTYEQYF
j_gene: TRBJ1-2; abundance: -; d_gene: -; v_gene: TRBV2; CDR3nt: TGTGCCAGCAGTGAATTGGGAGGAGACTATGGCTACACCTTC; CDR3aa: CASSELGGDYGYTF
j_gene: TRBJ2-3; abundance: -; d_gene: TRBD2; v_gene: TRBV28; CDR3nt: TGTGCCAGCAGTTTAGCGGGGGGTTTATTACATACGCAGTATTTT; CDR3aa: CASSLAGGLLHTQYF
j_gene: TRBJ2-1; abundance: -; d_gene: TRBD2; v_gene: TRBV6-6; CDR3nt: TGTGCCAGCACCCCCCGGACTAGCCCCCACAATGAGCAGTTCTTC; CDR3aa: CASTPRTSPHNEQFF
j_gene: TRBJ2-3; abundance: -; d_gene: -; v_gene: TRBV6-6; CDR3nt: TGTGCCAGCAGTTACTACAGGGACACAGATACGCAGTATTTT; CDR3aa: CASSYYRDTDTQYF
j_gene: TRBJ2-5; abundance: -; d_gene: TRBD2; v_gene: TRBV7-2; CDR3nt: TGTGCCAGCAGGCTGGTACTAGCGCGGAAAGAGACCCAGTACTTC; CDR3aa: CASRLVLARKETQYF
j_gene: TRBJ2-7; abundance: -; d_gene: -; v_gene: TRBV5-6; CDR3nt: TGTGCCAGCAGCTACTCAGGGTCATCTTCCTACGAGCAGTACTTC; CDR3aa: CASSYSGSSSYEQYF
j_gene: TRBJ1-2; abundance: -; d_gene: TRBD1; v_gene: TRBV28; CDR3nt: TGTGCCAGCAGTTTTGAACAGGGGGCTGGCTACACCTTC; CDR3aa: CASSFEQGAGYTF
j_gene: TRBJ2-7; abundance: -; d_gene: TRBD1; v_gene: TRBV11-2; CDR3nt: TGTGCCAGCAGCGCGGGGACAGGGCTTACCTACGAGCAGTACTTC; CDR3aa: CASSAGTGLTYEQYF
j_gene: TRBJ1-2; abundance: -; d_gene: TRBD1; v_gene: TRBV5-5; CDR3nt: TGTGCCAGCAGCTTGGGACAGGGAGTTGGCTATGGCTACACCTTC; CDR3aa: CASSLGQGVGYGYTF
j_gene: TRBJ2-7; abundance: -; d_gene: -; v_gene: TRBV7-2; CDR3nt: TGTGCCAGCACCTGGACAGTTGGCTCCTACGAGCAGTACTTC; CDR3aa: CASTWTVGSYEQYF
j_gene: TRBJ1-1; abundance: -; d_gene: TRBD1; v_gene: TRBV18; CDR3nt: TGTGCCAGCTCACCATGGCCCCCGGGACAGGGGGCCGCGAACACTGAAGCTTTCTTT; CDR3aa: CASSPWPPGQGAANTEAFF
j_gene: TRBJ1-3; abundance: -; d_gene: -; v_gene: TRBV5-6; CDR3nt: TGTGCCAGCAGCTTACAACAGAGCTTCTCTGGAAACACCATATATTTT; CDR3aa: CASSLQQSFSGNTIYF
j_gene: TRBJ2-1; abundance: -; d_gene: -; v_gene: TRBV5-4; CDR3nt: TGTGCCAGCAGCCGTGGAGGTTTTACCTCCTACAATGAGCAGTTCTTC; CDR3aa: CASSRGGFTSYNEQFF
j_gene: TRBJ1-2; abundance: -; d_gene: -; v_gene: TRBV4-2; CDR3nt: TGTGCCAGCAGCCAAGAGGGCTGGGATGGCTACACCTTC; CDR3aa: CASSQEGWDGYTF
j_gene: TRBJ2-1; abundance: once; d_gene: -; v_gene: TRBV9; CDR3nt: TGTGCCAGCAGCGTATGGGGGACTGGTAGGCAGTTCTTC; CDR3aa: CASSVWGTGRQFF
j_gene: TRBJ2-3; abundance: -; d_gene: TRBD1; v_gene: TRBV2; CDR3nt: TGTGCCAGCAGTGAAGACAGGGGGGACACAGATACGCAGTATTTT; CDR3aa: CASSEDRGDTDTQYF
j_gene: TRBJ2-7; abundance: -; d_gene: -; v_gene: TRBV6-1; CDR3nt: TGTGCCAGCAGTGAAATAGTGGGTTTAGCTTCCTACGAGCAGTACTTC; CDR3aa: CASSEIVGLASYEQYF
j_gene: TRBJ2-1; abundance: -; d_gene: -; v_gene: TRBV19; CDR3nt: TGTGCCAGCACCTCGCGGGGATCCCCGCTCTCCTACAATGAGCAGTTCTTC; CDR3aa: CASTSRGSPLSYNEQFF
j_gene: TRBJ2-6; abundance: -; d_gene: TRBD2; v_gene: TRBV27; CDR3nt: TGTGCCAGCAGTTCCCCTAGCGGGGGGGCCTCTGGGGCCAACGTCCTGACTTTC; CDR3aa: CASSSPSGGASGANVLTF
j_gene: TRBJ2-5; abundance: -; d_gene: -; v_gene: TRBV9; CDR3nt: TGTGCCAGCAGCGCCGGACTAGGAGGCAGGGGAGAGACCCAGTACTTC; CDR3aa: CASSAGLGGRGETQYF
j_gene: TRBJ2-1; abundance: -; d_gene: -; v_gene: TRBV28; CDR3nt: TGTGCCAGCACCCCGGGACTGGATTTCTCCTACAATGAGCAGTTCTTC; CDR3aa: CASTPGLDFSYNEQFF
j_gene: TRBJ2-3; abundance: -; d_gene: -; v_gene: TRBV7-2; CDR3nt: TGTGCCAGCAGCTCCTGGGACACAGTGACAGATACGCAGTATTTT; CDR3aa: CASSSWDTVTDTQYF
j_gene: TRBJ2-1; abundance: -; d_gene: -; v_gene: TRBV7-6; CDR3nt: TGTGCCAGCAGCTTAGTGCGGGACAATGAGCAGTTCTTC; CDR3aa: CASSLVRDNEQFF
j_gene: TRBJ1-5; abundance: -; d_gene: TRBD1; v_gene: TRBV15; CDR3nt: TGTGCCACCAGGGGGACAGCCGAAGATCAGCCCCAGCATTTT; CDR3aa: CATRGTAEDQPQHF
j_gene: TRBJ2-7; abundance: -; d_gene: -; v_gene: TRBV19; CDR3nt: TGTGCCAGTAGCCCAGGCCAGGGCGGCTACGAGCAGTACTTC; CDR3aa: CASSPGQGGYEQYF
j_gene: TRBJ2-3; abundance: once; d_gene: -; v_gene: TRBV29-1; CDR3nt: TGCAGCGTTGTTGCCCGCGGCACAGATACGCAGTATTTT; CDR3aa: CSVVARGTDTQYF
j_gene: TRBJ2-2; abundance: -; d_gene: -; v_gene: TRBV7-9; CDR3nt: TGTGCCAGCAGCCAGGACTCCTACACCGGGGAGCTGTTTTTT; CDR3aa: CASSQDSYTGELFF
j_gene: TRBJ2-7; abundance: -; d_gene: TRBD1; v_gene: TRBV5-1; CDR3nt: TGCGCCAGCAGCTTGGGGTTTGTAAGGACAGGGCCCTACGAGCAGTACTTC; CDR3aa: CASSLGFVRTGPYEQYF
j_gene: TRBJ2-5; abundance: -; d_gene: -; v_gene: TRBV10-1; CDR3nt: TGCGCCAGCAGTCCGGGAGTCCAAGAGACCCAGTACTTC; CDR3aa: CASSPGVQETQYF
j_gene: TRBJ2-7; abundance: few; d_gene: -; v_gene: TRBV18; CDR3nt: TGTGCCAGCTCACGAGGGACACAGTACGAGCAGTACTTC; CDR3aa: CASSRGTQYEQYF
j_gene: TRBJ2-1; abundance: -; d_gene: TRBD1; v_gene: TRBV2; CDR3nt: TGTGCCAGCAGGTCCCGACAGGGCGGTGAGCAGTTCTTC; CDR3aa: CASRSRQGGEQFF
j_gene: TRBJ1-4; abundance: -; d_gene: TRBD1; v_gene: TRBV5-1; CDR3nt: TGCGCCAGCAGCCCGGGACAGGGAGCGGCTAATGAAAAACTGTTTTTT; CDR3aa: CASSPGQGAANEKLFF
j_gene: TRBJ1-2; abundance: -; d_gene: -; v_gene: TRBV6-5; CDR3nt: TGTGCCAGCAGTTACTCCGACAGCCTCTATGGCTACACCTTC; CDR3aa: CASSYSDSLYGYTF
j_gene: TRBJ2-7; abundance: -; d_gene: -; v_gene: TRBV5-1; CDR3nt: TGCGCCAGCAGCTTCGTCCGGGACACATCCTACGAGCAGTACTTC; CDR3aa: CASSFVRDTSYEQYF
j_gene: TRBJ2-1; abundance: -; d_gene: TRBD1; v_gene: TRBV9; CDR3nt: TGTGCCAGCAGCCCCCGGGGACAGGGGGCGCTAAATGAGCAGTTCTTC; CDR3aa: CASSPRGQGALNEQFF
j_gene: TRBJ1-4; abundance: few; d_gene: -; v_gene: TRBV10-3; CDR3nt: TGTGCCATCAGTGAGTCTGGGGGCCCAAATGAAAAACTGTTTTTT; CDR3aa: CAISESGGPNEKLFF
j_gene: TRBJ2-3; abundance: -; d_gene: TRBD2; v_gene: TRBV7-4; CDR3nt: TGTGCCAGCAGCTTCCCCGAGACTAGCGTTCATACGCAGTATTTT; CDR3aa: CASSFPETSVHTQYF